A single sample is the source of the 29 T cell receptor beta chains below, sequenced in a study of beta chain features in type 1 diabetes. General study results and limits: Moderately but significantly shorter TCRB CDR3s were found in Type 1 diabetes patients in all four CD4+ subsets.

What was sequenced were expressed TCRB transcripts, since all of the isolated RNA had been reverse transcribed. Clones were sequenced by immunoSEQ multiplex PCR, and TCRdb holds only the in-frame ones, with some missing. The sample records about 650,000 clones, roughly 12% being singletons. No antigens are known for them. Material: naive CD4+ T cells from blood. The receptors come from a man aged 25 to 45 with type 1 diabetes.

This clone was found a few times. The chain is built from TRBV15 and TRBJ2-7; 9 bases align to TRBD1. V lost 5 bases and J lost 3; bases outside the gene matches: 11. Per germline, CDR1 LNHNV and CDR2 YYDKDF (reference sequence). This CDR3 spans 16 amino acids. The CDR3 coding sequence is TGTGCCACCAGCCCCGGGACAGGGAGGTCAAGCTACGAGCAGTACTTC. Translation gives CATSPGTGRSSYEQYF.

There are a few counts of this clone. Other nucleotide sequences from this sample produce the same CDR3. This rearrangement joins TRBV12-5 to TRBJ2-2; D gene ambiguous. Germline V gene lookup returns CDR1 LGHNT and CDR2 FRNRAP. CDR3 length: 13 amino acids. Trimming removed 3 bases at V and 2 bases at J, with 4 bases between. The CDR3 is CASGLDNTGELFF. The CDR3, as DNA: TGTGCTAGTGGTTTAGACAACACCGGGGAGCTGTTTTTT.

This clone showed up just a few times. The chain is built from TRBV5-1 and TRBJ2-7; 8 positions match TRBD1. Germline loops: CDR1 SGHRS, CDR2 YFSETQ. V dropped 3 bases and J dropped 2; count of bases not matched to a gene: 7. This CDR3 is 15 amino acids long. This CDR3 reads CASSSTGGSTYEQYF. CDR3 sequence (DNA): TGCGCCAGCAGCTCAACAGGGGGTTCAACCTACGAGCAGTACTTC. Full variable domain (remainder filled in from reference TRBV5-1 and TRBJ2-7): KAGVTQTPRYLIKTRGQQVTLSCSPISGHRSVSWYQQTPGQGLQFLFEYFSETQRNKGNFPGRFSGRQFSNSRSEMNVSTLELGDSALYLCASSSTGGSTYEQYFGPGTRLTVT.

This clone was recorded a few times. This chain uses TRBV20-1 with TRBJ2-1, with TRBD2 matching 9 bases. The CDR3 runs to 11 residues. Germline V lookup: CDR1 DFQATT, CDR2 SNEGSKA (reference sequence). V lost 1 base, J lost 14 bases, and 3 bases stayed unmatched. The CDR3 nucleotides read TGCAGTGCTAGAGTAGCGGGGGTTAAGTTCTTC. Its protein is CSARVAGVKFF.

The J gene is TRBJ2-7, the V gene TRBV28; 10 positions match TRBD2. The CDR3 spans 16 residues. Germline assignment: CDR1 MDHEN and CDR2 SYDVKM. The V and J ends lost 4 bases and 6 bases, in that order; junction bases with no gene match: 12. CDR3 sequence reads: CASSSPGASGGGEQYF. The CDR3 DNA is TGTGCCAGCAGTTCCCCGGGGGCTAGCGGGGGAGGCGAGCAGTACTTC.

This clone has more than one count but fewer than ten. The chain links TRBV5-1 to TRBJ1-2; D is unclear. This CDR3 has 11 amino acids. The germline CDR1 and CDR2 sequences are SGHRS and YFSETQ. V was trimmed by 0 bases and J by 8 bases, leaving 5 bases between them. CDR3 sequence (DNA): TGCGCCAGCAGCTTGGATTCCGGCTACACCTTC. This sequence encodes CASSLDSGYTF.

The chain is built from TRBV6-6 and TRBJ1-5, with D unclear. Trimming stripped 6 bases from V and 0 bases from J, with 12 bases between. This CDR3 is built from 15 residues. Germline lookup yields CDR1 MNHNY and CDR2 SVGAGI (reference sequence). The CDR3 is CASRLDDRSNQPQHF. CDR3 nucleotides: TGTGCCAGCAGACTAGACGACCGTAGCAATCAGCCCCAGCATTTT.

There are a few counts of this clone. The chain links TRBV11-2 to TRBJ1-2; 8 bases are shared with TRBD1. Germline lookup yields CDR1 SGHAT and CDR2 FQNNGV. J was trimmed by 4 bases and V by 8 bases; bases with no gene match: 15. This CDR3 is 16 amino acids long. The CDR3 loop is CASGYGQGILIYGYTF. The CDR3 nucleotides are TGTGCCAGCGGATATGGACAGGGCATACTCATCTATGGCTACACCTTC.

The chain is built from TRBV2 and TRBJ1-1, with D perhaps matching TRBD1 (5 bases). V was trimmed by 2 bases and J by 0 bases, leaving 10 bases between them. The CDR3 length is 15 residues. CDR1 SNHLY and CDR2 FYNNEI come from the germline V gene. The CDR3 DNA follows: TGTGCCAGCAGTGAAAAGGGGTATGTGAACACTGAAGCTTTCTTT. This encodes CASSEKGYVNTEAFF.

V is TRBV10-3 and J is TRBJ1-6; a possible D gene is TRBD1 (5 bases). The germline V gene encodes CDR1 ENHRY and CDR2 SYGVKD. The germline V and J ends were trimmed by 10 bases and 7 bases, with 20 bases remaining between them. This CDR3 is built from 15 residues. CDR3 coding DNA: TGTGCCACCGGCCCCCGGCAGGGCCAGAATTCACCCCTCCACTTT. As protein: CATGPRQGQNSPLHF.

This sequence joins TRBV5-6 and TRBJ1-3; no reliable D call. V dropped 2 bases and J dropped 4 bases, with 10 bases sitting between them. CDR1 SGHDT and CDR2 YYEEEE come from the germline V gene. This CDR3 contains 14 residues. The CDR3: CASSFVAVGNTIYF. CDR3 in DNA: TGTGCCAGCAGCTTCGTAGCAGTAGGAAACACCATATATTTT.

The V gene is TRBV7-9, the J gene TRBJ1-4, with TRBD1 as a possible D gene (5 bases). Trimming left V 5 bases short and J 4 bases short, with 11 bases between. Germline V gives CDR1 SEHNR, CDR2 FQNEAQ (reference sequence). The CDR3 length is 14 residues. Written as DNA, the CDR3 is TGTGCCAGCAGCCGCCGGGACGGTAATGAAAAACTGTTTTTT. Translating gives CASSRRDGNEKLFF. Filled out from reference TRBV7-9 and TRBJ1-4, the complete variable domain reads DTGVSQNPRHKITKRGQNVTFRCDPISEHNRLYWYRQTLGQGPEFLTYFQNEAQLEKSRLLSDRFSAERPKGSFSTLEIQRTEQGDSAMYLCASSRRDGNEKLFFGSGTQLSVL.

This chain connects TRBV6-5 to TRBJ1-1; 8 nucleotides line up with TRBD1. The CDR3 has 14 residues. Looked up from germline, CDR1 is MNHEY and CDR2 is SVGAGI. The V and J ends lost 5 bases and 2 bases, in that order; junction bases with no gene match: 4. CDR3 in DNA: TGTGCCAGCAGTCCGGACAGGGACAACACTGAAGCTTTCTTT. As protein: CASSPDRDNTEAFF.

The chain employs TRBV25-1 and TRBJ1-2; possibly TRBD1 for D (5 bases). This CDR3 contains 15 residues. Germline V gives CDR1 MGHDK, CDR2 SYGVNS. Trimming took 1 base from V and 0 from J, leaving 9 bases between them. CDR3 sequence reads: CASSEFGDPNYGYTF. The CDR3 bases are TGTGCCAGCAGTGAATTTGGGGACCCTAACTATGGCTACACCTTC.

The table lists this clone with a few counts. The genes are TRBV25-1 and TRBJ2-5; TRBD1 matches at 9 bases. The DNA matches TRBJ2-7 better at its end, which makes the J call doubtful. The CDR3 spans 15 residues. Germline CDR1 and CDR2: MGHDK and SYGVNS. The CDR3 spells CASSRSGTGSYEQYF. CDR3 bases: TGTGCCAGCAGTAGATCCGGGACAGGGTCCTACGAGCAGTACTTC.

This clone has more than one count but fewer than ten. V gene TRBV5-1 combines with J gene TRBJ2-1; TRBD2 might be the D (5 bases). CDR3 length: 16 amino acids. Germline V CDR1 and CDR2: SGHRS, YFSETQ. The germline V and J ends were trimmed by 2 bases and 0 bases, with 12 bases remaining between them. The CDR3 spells CASSLTSGVSYNEQFF. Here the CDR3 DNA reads TGCGCCAGCAGCTTAACTTCCGGGGTCTCCTACAATGAGCAGTTCTTC.

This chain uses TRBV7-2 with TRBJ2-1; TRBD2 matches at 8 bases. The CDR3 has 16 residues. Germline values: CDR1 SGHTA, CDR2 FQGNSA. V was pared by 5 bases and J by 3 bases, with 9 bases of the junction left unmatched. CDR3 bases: TGTGCCAGCAGCCCCCGGCCGGGAGGGGGCTACAATGAGCAGTTCTTC. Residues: CASSPRPGGGYNEQFF.

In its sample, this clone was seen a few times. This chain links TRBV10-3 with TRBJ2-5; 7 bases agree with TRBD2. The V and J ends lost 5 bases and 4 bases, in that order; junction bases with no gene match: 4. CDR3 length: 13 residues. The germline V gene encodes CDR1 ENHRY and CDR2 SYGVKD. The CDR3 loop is CAISRLALETQYF. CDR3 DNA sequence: TGTGCCATCAGTAGACTAGCCTTAGAGACCCAGTACTTC.

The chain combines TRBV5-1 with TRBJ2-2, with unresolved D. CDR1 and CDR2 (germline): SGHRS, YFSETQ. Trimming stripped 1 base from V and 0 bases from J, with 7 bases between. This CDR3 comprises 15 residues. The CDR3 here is CASSLSESNTGELFF. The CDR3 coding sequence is TGCGCCAGCAGCTTGTCGGAGTCGAACACCGGGGAGCTGTTTTTT.

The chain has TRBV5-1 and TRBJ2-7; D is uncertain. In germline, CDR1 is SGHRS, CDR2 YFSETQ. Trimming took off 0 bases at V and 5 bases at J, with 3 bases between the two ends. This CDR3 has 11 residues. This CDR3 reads CASSLANEQYF. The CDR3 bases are TGCGCCAGCAGCTTGGCCAACGAGCAGTACTTC.

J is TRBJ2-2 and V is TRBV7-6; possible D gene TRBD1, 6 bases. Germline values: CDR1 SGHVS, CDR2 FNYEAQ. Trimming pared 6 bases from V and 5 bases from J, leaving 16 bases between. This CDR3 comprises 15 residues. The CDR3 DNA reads TGTGCCAGCAGTTTGGGGACAAGGGGGACCGGGGAGCTGTTTTTT. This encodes CASSLGTRGTGELFF.

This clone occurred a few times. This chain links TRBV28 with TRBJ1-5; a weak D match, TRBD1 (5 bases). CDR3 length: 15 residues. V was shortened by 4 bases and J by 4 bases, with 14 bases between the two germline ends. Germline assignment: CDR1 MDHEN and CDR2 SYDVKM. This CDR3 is CASSSPLWGNQPQHF. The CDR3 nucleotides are TGTGCCAGCAGTTCCCCGCTCTGGGGGAATCAGCCCCAGCATTTT.

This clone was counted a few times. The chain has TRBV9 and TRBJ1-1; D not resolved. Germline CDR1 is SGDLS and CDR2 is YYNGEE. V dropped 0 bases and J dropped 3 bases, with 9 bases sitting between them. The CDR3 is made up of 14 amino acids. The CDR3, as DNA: TGTGCCAGCAGCGTAGACCCGACGGACACTGAAGCTTTCTTT. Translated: CASSVDPTDTEAFF.

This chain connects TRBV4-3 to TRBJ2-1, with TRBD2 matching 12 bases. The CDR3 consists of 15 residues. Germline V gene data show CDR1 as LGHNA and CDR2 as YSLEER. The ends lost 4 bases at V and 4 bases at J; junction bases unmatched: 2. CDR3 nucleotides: TGCGCCAGCAGCCCTGGACTAGCGGGGTACAATGAGCAGTTCTTC. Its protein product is CASSPGLAGYNEQFF.

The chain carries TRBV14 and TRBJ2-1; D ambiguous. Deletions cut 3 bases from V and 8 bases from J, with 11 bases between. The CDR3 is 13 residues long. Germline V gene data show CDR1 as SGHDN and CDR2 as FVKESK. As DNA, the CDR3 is TGTGCCAGCAGCCACCCCTTTGGGTATGAGCAGTTCTTC. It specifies CASSHPFGYEQFF.

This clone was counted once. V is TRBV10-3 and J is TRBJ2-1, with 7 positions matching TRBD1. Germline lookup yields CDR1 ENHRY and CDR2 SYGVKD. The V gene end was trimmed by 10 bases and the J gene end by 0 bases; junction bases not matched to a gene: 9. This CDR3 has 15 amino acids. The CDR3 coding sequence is TGTGCCACCGTTATCGCAGGGGGCTCCTACAATGAGCAGTTCTTC. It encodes CATVIAGGSYNEQFF.

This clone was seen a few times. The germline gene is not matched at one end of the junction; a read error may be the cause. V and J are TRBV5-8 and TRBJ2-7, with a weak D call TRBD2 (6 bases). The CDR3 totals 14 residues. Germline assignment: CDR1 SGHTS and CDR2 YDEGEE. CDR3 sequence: CASTLGLGELEQYF. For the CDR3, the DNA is TGTGCCAGCACCTTGGGACTTGGGGAGCTCGAGCAGTACTTC.

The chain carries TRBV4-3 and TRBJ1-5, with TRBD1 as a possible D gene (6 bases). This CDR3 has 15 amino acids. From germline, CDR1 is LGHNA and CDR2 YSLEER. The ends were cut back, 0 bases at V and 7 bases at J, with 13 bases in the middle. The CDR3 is CASSQDRGAGQPQHF. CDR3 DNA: TGCGCCAGCAGCCAAGATCGGGGGGCTGGACAGCCCCAGCATTTT.

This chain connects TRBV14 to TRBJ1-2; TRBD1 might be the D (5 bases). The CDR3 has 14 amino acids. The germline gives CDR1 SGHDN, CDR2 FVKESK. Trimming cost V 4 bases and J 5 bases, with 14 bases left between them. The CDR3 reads CASSPSGGPYGYTF. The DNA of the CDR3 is TGTGCCAGCAGCCCGTCCGGGGGACCTTATGGCTACACCTTC.